The entry that follows covers one T cell receptor beta chain sequence. The source of the sample is a study of blood T cell repertoires in COVID-19. Study details: The United States, Italy and Spain provided the acute and convalescent COVID-19 samples. Sample material is recorded as cDNA or gDNA derived from T cells, B-cell-depleted T cells, or PBMCs.

The CDR3 contains 15 residues. Germline V CDR1 and CDR2: SGHTA, FQGNSA. With 4 bases removed from V and 0 bases from J, the gap between germline ends came to 10 bases. Source study methods: Nucleated cell number was recorded as an estimate derived from reference gene primer amplification. The repertoire was sequenced with immunoSEQ multiplex PCR; TCRdb's copy has only in-frame clones and lacks some. V and J calls and clone size follow that table, whereas D and trimming were derived from the DNA. The sample consists of about 140,000 clones, approximately 80% of them appearing once. The TCR originated in a woman in her forties or fifties with acute or convalescent COVID-19. The sequencing input was peripheral blood. This chain links TRBV7-2 with TRBJ1-5, with D tentatively TRBD1 (5 bases). The CDR3 region is CASSSGGGSNQPQHF. Written as DNA, the CDR3 is TGTGCCAGCAGCTCGGGCGGGGGTAGCAATCAGCCCCAGCATTTT.